The rows below give T cell receptor beta chains drawn from one sample of a study of tumor-infiltrating lymphocytes in primary liver carcinoma. Each CDR3 protein gets one entry after TCRdb re-called the multiplex PCR reads with MiXCR. The profile covers 90,000 to 150,000 distinct CDR3 sequences, with 65% to 75% appearing a single time and 8.1% taken by the ten largest. Sequencing used tumor-adjacent normal liver tissue. These receptors originate from a woman aged 60-75 years with primary liver carcinoma and hepatitis B virus infection. Each CDR3 is given with its conserved first and last residue. A D gene is named only where the DNA matches it firmly. Not all rows give a size; the values are once, few, many and, for expanded clones, a class.

D: NA; J: TRBJ2-5; V: TRBV11-2; size: NA; CDR3: CASSYSRVSGRETHYF; DNA: TGTGCCAGCAGCTACTCCCGTGTTAGCGGAAGAGAGACCCATTACTTC
D: NA; J: TRBJ2-3; V: TRBV28; size: many; CDR3: CASSLLLGRDTQYF; DNA: TGTGCCAGCAGTTTACTCCTCGGGCGGGATACGCAGTATTTT
D: NA; J: TRBJ2-3; V: TRBV6-2/TRBV6-3; size: NA; CDR3: CASSYGARSTDTQYF; DNA: TGCGCCAGCAGTTACGGGGCAAGAAGCACAGATACGCAGTATTTT
D: NA; J: TRBJ2-7; V: TRBV6-1; size: NA; CDR3: CANSSGSVGRYYEQYF; DNA: TGTGCCAACAGTTCCGGGTCGGTGGGACGGTACTACGAGCAGTACTTC
D: TRBD2; J: TRBJ2-1; V: TRBV12-3/TRBV12-4; size: many; CDR3: CASSYGTSGSGNEQFF; DNA: TGTGCCAGCAGTTACGGGACTAGCGGGAGCGGTAATGAGCAGTTCTTC
D: NA; J: TRBJ2-7; V: TRBV5-4; size: NA; CDR3: CASSERLEGKQYF; DNA: TGTGCCAGCAGCGAGAGACTCGAAGGAAAGCAGTACTTC
D: NA; J: TRBJ1-2; V: TRBV5-1; size: NA; CDR3: CASSFYGDGYTF; DNA: TGCGCCAGCAGCTTCTATGGCGATGGCTACACCTTC
D: NA; J: TRBJ2-1; V: TRBV20-1; size: NA; CDR3: CSARRQGRTYNEQFF; DNA: TGCAGTGCTAGACGGCAGGGGCGAACCTACAATGAGCAGTTCTTC
D: TRBD2; J: TRBJ2-2; V: TRBV13; size: many; CDR3: CASSQGLAGGPNGELFF; DNA: TGTGCCAGCAGCCAAGGACTAGCGGGAGGGCCTAACGGGGAGCTGTTTTTT
D: NA; J: TRBJ2-5; V: TRBV6-1; size: NA; CDR3: CASGRPGPDLETQYF; DNA: TGTGCCAGCGGTCGACCGGGACCGGACTTGGAGACCCAGTACTTC
D: TRBD1; J: TRBJ1-5; V: TRBV2; size: NA; CDR3: CASSAPRTGRYQPQHF; DNA: TGTGCCAGCAGCGCTCCACGGACAGGGAGGTATCAACCCCAGCATTTT
D: TRBD2; J: TRBJ2-3; V: TRBV6-4; size: NA; CDR3: CASSDVAGGSTDKQYF; DNA: TGTGCCAGCAGTGATGTAGCGGGAGGGTCTACAGATAAGCAGTATTTT
D: TRBD1; J: TRBJ2-1; V: TRBV4-2; size: many; CDR3: CASSQDTGVYNEQFF; DNA: TGTGCCAGCAGCCAAGACACAGGGGTCTACAATGAGCAGTTCTTC
D: TRBD2; J: TRBJ2-1; V: TRBV6-2/TRBV6-3; size: many; CDR3: CASSTTFSGRSYNEQFF; DNA: TGTGCCAGCAGTACCACCTTTAGCGGGAGGTCTTACAATGAGCAGTTCTTC
D: NA; J: TRBJ2-7; V: TRBV6-5; size: many; CDR3: CASSGPGGEQYF; DNA: TGTGCCAGCAGTGGCCCAGGAGGCGAGCAGTACTTC
D: NA; J: TRBJ2-7; V: TRBV6-1; size: NA; CDR3: CASSARYYGQYF; DNA: TGTGCCAGTAGTGCCCGATACTACGGGCAGTACTTC
D: NA; J: TRBJ1-1; V: TRBV30; size: NA; CDR3: CVWSVDSNTEAFF; DNA: TGTGTCTGGAGTGTTGATTCGAACACTGAAGCTTTCTTT
D: TRBD1; J: TRBJ1-4; V: TRBV5-6; size: many; CDR3: CASSPRTGRHEKLFF; DNA: TGTGCCAGCAGCCCACGGACAGGGCGCCACGAAAAACTGTTTTTT
D: NA; J: TRBJ2-1; V: TRBV5-4; size: NA; CDR3: CASSPGGRAYEQFF; DNA: TGTGCCAGCAGCCCCGGCGGTAGAGCCTATGAGCAGTTCTTC
D: TRBD2; J: TRBJ2-1; V: TRBV12-3/TRBV12-4; size: NA; CDR3: CASSLWTSGYSEQFF; DNA: TGTGCCAGCAGTTTGTGGACTAGCGGCTACAGTGAGCAGTTCTTC
D: TRBD1; J: TRBJ2-7; V: TRBV7-9; size: NA; CDR3: CASSSGTGGSYGQYF; DNA: TGTGCCAGCAGCTCGGGGACAGGGGGTTCCTACGGGCAGTACTTC
D: TRBD2; J: TRBJ2-5; V: TRBV11-2; size: NA; CDR3: CASSPIGLAGKETQYF; DNA: TGTGCCAGCAGCCCGATAGGACTAGCGGGAAAAGAGACCCAGTACTTC
D: TRBD2; J: TRBJ2-5; V: TRBV11-1; size: few; CDR3: CASTLTGLGGETQYF; DNA: TGTGCCAGCACCCTCACGGGACTAGGGGGAGAGACCCAGTACTTC
D: NA; J: TRBJ2-3; V: TRBV7-9; size: NA; CDR3: CACSLAGSPTDTQYF; DNA: TGTGCCTGCAGCTTAGCTGGGTCCCCCACAGATACGCAGTATTTT
D: TRBD2; J: TRBJ2-1; V: TRBV11-2; size: few; CDR3: CASGLRSGSLGEQFF; DNA: TGTGCCAGCGGCCTCCGGAGCGGGAGTTTGGGCGAGCAGTTCTTC
D: TRBD1; J: TRBJ2-3; V: TRBV11-2; size: NA; CDR3: CASSSQGVDTDTLYF; DNA: TGTGCCAGCAGCTCACAGGGGGTTGACACAGATACGCTGTATTTT
D: NA; J: TRBJ2-1; V: TRBV11-2; size: NA; CDR3: CASSRQAGRGSEQFF; DNA: TGTGCCAGCAGCCGTCAGGCGGGACGAGGCAGTGAGCAGTTCTTC
D: NA; J: TRBJ2-3; V: TRBV28; size: NA; CDR3: CANIGGPDTQYF; DNA: TGTGCCAACATTGGGGGGCCAGATACGCAGTATTTT
D: NA; J: TRBJ1-2; V: TRBV18; size: NA; CDR3: CASSLDSGGYTF; DNA: TGTGCCAGCTCACTAGATTCGGGTGGCTACACCTTC
D: TRBD2; J: TRBJ2-3; V: TRBV6-1; size: many; CDR3: CASPPGRGLALNTQYF; DNA: TGTGCCAGCCCTCCCGGGCGGGGACTAGCCCTAAATACGCAGTATTTT
D: NA; J: TRBJ1-2; V: TRBV29-1; size: NA; CDR3: CSVEETANYGYIF; DNA: TGCAGCGTTGAAGAGACAGCTAACTATGGCTACATCTTT
D: NA; J: TRBJ2-4; V: TRBV5-6; size: NA; CDR3: CASSRLQVFKAKNIQYF; DNA: TGTGCAAGCAGCCGACTACAGGTATTTAAAGCCAAAAACATTCAGTACTTC
D: NA; J: TRBJ2-1; V: TRBV28; size: many; CDR3: CASSLGGSRYEQFF; DNA: TGTGCCAGCAGTCTAGGAGGTAGCCGGTATGAGCAGTTCTTC
D: NA; J: TRBJ1-2; V: TRBV29-1; size: NA; CDR3: CSVADRGCGYTF; DNA: TGCAGCGTTGCGGACAGAGGATGTGGCTACACCTTC
D: TRBD2; J: TRBJ2-3; V: TRBV11-2; size: medium-sized; CDR3: CASSLRTSGGTDTQYF; DNA: TGTGCCAGCAGCCTACGGACTAGCGGAGGCACAGATACGCAGTATTTT
D: NA; J: TRBJ2-3; V: TRBV28; size: NA; CDR3: CASSWGSADTHYF; DNA: TGTGCCAGCAGCTGGGGCAGCGCAGATACGCACTATTTT
D: NA; J: TRBJ1-5; V: TRBV7-9; size: many; CDR3: CASSLSSNQPQHF; DNA: TGTGCCAGCAGCTTATCTAGCAATCAGCCCCAGCATTTT
D: NA; J: TRBJ1-1; V: TRBV5-1; size: NA; CDR3: CASGLGGRKPMNTEAFF; DNA: TGCGCCAGCGGCTTGGGGGGGCGGAAACCTATGAACACTGAAGCTTTCTTT
D: NA; J: TRBJ1-5; V: TRBV6-6; size: NA; CDR3: CAGTTSNQPQHF; DNA: TGTGCCGGTACCACCTCCAATCAGCCCCAGCATTTT
D: NA; J: TRBJ2-3; V: TRBV10-2; size: once; CDR3: CTNSGGGTGADTDTQYF; DNA: TGCACCAACAGTGGGGGCGGGACTGGAGCTGACACAGATACGCAGTATTTT
D: TRBD2; J: TRBJ2-7; V: TRBV11-1; size: medium-sized; CDR3: CASSLRDYSYEQYF; DNA: TGTGCCAGCAGCTTACGGGACTACTCCTACGAGCAGTACTTC
D: NA; J: TRBJ1-1; V: TRBV12-3/TRBV12-4; size: NA; CDR3: CASTRKGVRRTEAFF; DNA: TGTGCCAGCACTAGGAAAGGGGTGCGGCGTACTGAAGCTTTCTTT
D: TRBD1; J: TRBJ1-2; V: TRBV28; size: NA; CDR3: CANSLRQGFYNYGYTF; DNA: TGTGCCAACAGTTTACGACAGGGGTTCTACAACTATGGCTACACCTTC
D: NA; J: TRBJ1-1; V: TRBV29-1; size: NA; CDR3: CSVETRANTEASF; DNA: TGCAGCGTAGAAACCAGGGCGAACACTGAAGCTTCCTTT
D: NA; J: TRBJ2-7; V: TRBV5-1; size: NA; CDR3: CASSARQSNGSPYEQYF; DNA: TGCGCCAGCAGCGCCCGACAGTCTAACGGGAGCCCCTACGAGCAGTACTTC
D: NA; J: TRBJ1-2; V: TRBV28; size: many; CDR3: CASSLSRHLFGYTF; DNA: TGTGCCAGCAGTTTATCCCGACACCTCTTTGGCTACACCTTC